Following are 30 T cell receptor beta chains from one sample sequenced in a study of radiation and T cells in renal cell carcinoma. Assay: immunoSEQ multiplex PCR; the TCRdb copy retains only in-frame clones and omits some. The table records roughly 82,000 clones, 80% to 90% of them present only once. Time point meaning: blood 4 weeks post-SBRT, at nephrectomy. Noted treatment: 15 Gy SBRT to primary tumor, nephrectomy 4 weeks later. The sample consisted of blood, taken from a patient whose treatment included radiotherapy and nephrectomy. The origin of the receptors is a woman aged 70-85 years with renal cell carcinoma.

The rearrangement links TRBV30 to TRBJ1-4; the D is unclear. CDR3 size: 14 residues. Germline assignment: CDR1 GTSNPN and CDR2 SVGIG (reference sequence). Trimming took 0 bases from V and 4 from J, leaving 9 bases between them. This CDR3 is CAWSVRLRNEKLFF. CDR3 DNA sequence: TGTGCCTGGAGTGTACGGCTCCGTAATGAAAAACTGTTTTTT.

V gene TRBV4-3 combines with J gene TRBJ1-4; 9 positions agree with TRBD1. The V gene's germline CDR1 is LGHNA and CDR2 YSLEER. J gave up 8 bases and V 2 bases, and 9 bases lay outside the gene matches. CDR3 length: 16 residues. The DNA of the CDR3 is TGCGCCAGCAGCCAATCCTTCGGGACAGGGAGGGAAAAACTGTTTTTT. It codes for CASSQSFGTGREKLFF.

In DNA form, the CDR3 reads TGTGCCAGTAATACTCAGGGACTAGCGGGGAACGAGCAGTACTTC. Encoded protein: CASNTQGLAGNEQYF. The rearrangement joins TRBV19 to TRBJ2-7; 13 nucleotides align to TRBD2. The CDR3 covers 15 residues. J gave up 5 bases and V 7 bases, and 8 bases lay outside the gene matches. Germline assignment: CDR1 LNHDA and CDR2 SQIVND (reference sequence).

V gene TRBV7-2 combines with J gene TRBJ2-7; D may be TRBD2 (5 bases). V gave up 5 bases and J gave up 4 bases, with 21 bases separating them. This CDR3 has 16 amino acids. Germline CDR1 SGHTA, CDR2 FQGNSA. CDR3 protein: CASSGYPVAGDYEQYF. CDR3 sequence (DNA): TGTGCCAGCAGCGGATACCCAGTTGCGGGTGATTACGAGCAGTACTTC.

This clone was counted between two and nine times. The V and J genes are TRBV19 and TRBJ2-2; D possibly corresponds to TRBD1 (6 bases). The V end was cut by 4 bases, the J end by 2 bases, with 8 bases between. CDR1 and CDR2 from the germline V gene are LNHDA and SQIVND (reference sequence). CDR3 length: 14 residues. Written as DNA, the CDR3 is TGTGCCAGTAGTAAGGACAGTAACACCGGGGAGCTGTTTTTT. It is translated as CASSKDSNTGELFF.

The J gene is TRBJ2-1, the V gene TRBV7-9; 7 bases line up with TRBD2. The CDR3 is made up of 15 amino acids. Per germline, CDR1 SEHNR and CDR2 FQNEAQ (reference sequence). V lost 2 bases to trimming and J lost 7 bases; unmatched junction nucleotides: 8. The CDR3: CASSLTSGVTNEQFF. In nucleotides, the CDR3 is TGTGCCAGCAGCTTAACCAGCGGGGTCACTAATGAGCAGTTCTTC.

The chain carries TRBV30 and TRBJ2-3; D remains ambiguous. This CDR3 has 15 residues. V was shortened by 3 bases and J by 4 bases, with 17 bases between the two germline ends. Germline lookup yields CDR1 GTSNPN and CDR2 SVGIG (reference sequence). This chain's CDR3 is CAWRSTSQGADTQYF. In DNA form, the CDR3 reads TGTGCCTGGAGATCGACCTCTCAAGGCGCAGATACGCAGTATTTT.

The chain carries TRBV11-2 and TRBJ1-2; D is ambiguous. Deletions cut 2 bases from V and 6 bases from J, with 7 bases between. The germline V gene has CDR1 SGHAT and CDR2 FQNNGV. CDR3 length: 12 residues. This CDR3 is CASSLPGNGYTF. The CDR3 bases are TGTGCCAGCAGCTTACCGGGAAATGGCTACACCTTC.

J is TRBJ1-2 and V is TRBV29-1, with D possibly TRBD1 on 5 matching bases. This CDR3 has 16 amino acids. In germline, CDR1 is SQVTM, CDR2 ANQGSEA. Deletions cut 3 bases from V and 3 bases from J, with 20 bases between. The CDR3 DNA follows: TGCAGCGTTGATAATATAGAGGGGCGAATGGACTATGGCTACACCTTC. This translates into CSVDNIEGRMDYGYTF.

The V gene is TRBV19, the J gene TRBJ1-1; tentatively, D is TRBD1 (5 bases). The V gene lost 7 bases and the J gene lost 2 bases, with 11 bases spanning the gap. Per germline, CDR1 LNHDA and CDR2 SQIVND (reference sequence). CDR3 length: 13 residues. Here the CDR3 reads CASTSDSNTEAFF. The CDR3 bases are TGTGCCAGTACCTCAGACAGCAACACTGAAGCTTTCTTT. Full variable domain (rest looked up from reference TRBV19 and TRBJ1-1): DGGITQSPKYLFRKEGQNVTLSCEQNLNHDAMYWYRQDPGQGLRLIYYSQIVNDFQKGDIAEGYSVSREKKESFPLTVTSAQKNPTAFYLCASTSDSNTEAFFGQGTRLTVV.

This rearrangement joins TRBV19 to TRBJ2-3; 13 nucleotides agree with TRBD2. CDR3 length equals 17 residues. The germline V gene encodes CDR1 LNHDA and CDR2 SQIVND (reference sequence). V lost 5 bases to trimming and J lost 6 bases; unmatched junction nucleotides: 11. This chain's CDR3 is CASSLLPGLAGSDTQYF. The CDR3 nucleotides read TGTGCCAGTAGTCTTCTCCCGGGACTAGCGGGGTCGGATACGCAGTATTTT.

This clone appeared once. This chain joins TRBV19 and TRBJ1-2; 7 bases agree with TRBD1. Germline V gives CDR1 LNHDA, CDR2 SQIVND (reference sequence). Unmatched junction bases numbered 9, after V lost 8 bases and J lost 0 bases. The CDR3 is made up of 15 amino acids. As DNA, the CDR3 is TGTGCCAGTTGTTTCCGGGACAGCCCTAACTATGGCTACACCTTC. Translation: CASCFRDSPNYGYTF. Using reference TRBV19 and TRBJ1-2 for the parts outside the CDR3, the full variable domain is DGGITQSPKYLFRKEGQNVTLSCEQNLNHDAMYWYRQDPGQGLRLIYYSQIVNDFQKGDIAEGYSVSREKKESFPLTVTSAQKNPTAFYLCASCFRDSPNYGYTFGSGTRLTVV.

The chain carries TRBV19 and TRBJ1-2; 9 positions match TRBD1. J lost 5 bases, V lost 6 bases, and 4 bases had no gene match. The CDR3 loop spans 13 amino acids. Looked up from germline, CDR1 is LNHDA and CDR2 is SQIVND (reference sequence). The CDR3 DNA is TGTGCCAGTAGGGGACAGGGTGGTTATGGCTACACCTTC. Its translation: CASRGQGGYGYTF.

The rearrangement joins TRBV5-5 to TRBJ1-3, with D possibly matching TRBD1 (5 bases). This CDR3 is built from 14 residues. Germline V gene sequence: CDR1 SGHKS, CDR2 YYEKEE (reference sequence). Trimming stripped 4 bases from V and 2 bases from J, with 10 bases between. DNA for the CDR3: TGTGCCAGCAGCAGGGGAGAGGCTGGAAACACCATATATTTT. This gives the protein CASSRGEAGNTIYF.

The chain combines TRBV5-4 with TRBJ1-3; 7 bases agree with TRBD1. V was pared by 6 bases and J by 4 bases, with 4 bases of the junction left unmatched. This CDR3 is built from 13 residues. CDR1 SGHNT and CDR2 YYREEE come from the germline V gene (reference sequence). This CDR3 is CASTQTGGNTIYF. The CDR3 DNA is TGTGCCAGCACCCAGACAGGGGGAAACACCATATATTTT.

This chain uses TRBV7-3 with TRBJ2-1; 8 bases match TRBD1. CDR1 and CDR2 (germline): SGHTA, FQGTGA. CDR3 length: 15 residues. V was pared by 4 bases and J by 5 bases, with 7 bases of the junction left unmatched. CDR3 loop: CASSSGQGQDNEQFF. In nucleotides, the CDR3 is TGTGCCAGCAGCTCCGGACAGGGTCAGGACAATGAGCAGTTCTTC. The complete variable domain, with remaining parts taken from reference TRBV7-3 and TRBJ2-1, reads GAGVSQTPSNKVTEKGKYVELRCDPISGHTALYWYRQSLGQGPEFLIYFQGTGAADDSGLPNDRFFAVRPEGSVSTLKIQRTERGDSAVYLCASSSGQGQDNEQFFGPGTRLTVL.

This chain links TRBV5-1 with TRBJ1-1; a possible D gene is TRBD1 (6 bases). The germline V and J ends were trimmed by 0 bases and 4 bases, with 10 bases remaining between them. The CDR3 sequence is 14 residues long. Germline V gene sequence: CDR1 SGHRS, CDR2 YFSETQ. CDR3 residues: CASSLEGGGTEAFF. The CDR3 DNA reads TGCGCCAGCAGCTTGGAGGGGGGCGGCACTGAAGCTTTCTTT.

This clone occurred once. The rearrangement uses TRBV27 and TRBJ2-7; no definite D call. Germline V gene lookup returns CDR1 MNHEY and CDR2 SMNVEV (reference sequence). The CDR3 has 13 residues. V was shortened by 3 bases and J by 0 bases, with 6 bases between the two germline ends. The CDR3 protein is CASSFTASYEQYF. CDR3 nucleotides: TGTGCCAGCAGTTTCACTGCCTCCTACGAGCAGTACTTC.

The chain carries TRBV7-6 and TRBJ2-2; 7 nucleotides line up with TRBD2. Trimming took 1 base from V and 1 from J; bases not matched to a gene: 3. The CDR3 has 16 amino acids. From germline, CDR1 is SGHVS and CDR2 FNYEAQ. CDR3 region: CASSLGASGNTGELFF. The CDR3 DNA follows: TGTGCCAGCAGCTTAGGGGCTAGCGGGAACACCGGGGAGCTGTTTTTT.

In nucleotides, the CDR3 is TGTGCCGTGACGGGGGACTCGGATGAAAAACTGTTTTTT. Its translation: CAVTGDSDEKLFF. The rearrangement links TRBV15 to TRBJ1-4, with D maybe TRBD1 (5 bases). Germline V gene data show CDR1 as LNHNV and CDR2 as YYDKDF (reference sequence). V lost 11 bases and J lost 6, with 16 bases in between. CDR3 size: 13 residues.

The CDR3 here is CASSLTSGPPANEQFF. CDR3 in DNA: TGTGCCAGCAGCTTGACTAGCGGGCCCCCCGCGAATGAGCAGTTCTTC. The chain has TRBV7-2 and TRBJ2-1; 10 bases align to TRBD2. The junction had 9 bases not matched to a gene; V was cut back by 3 bases and J by 7 bases. This CDR3 is 16 amino acids long. Germline CDR1 SGHTA, CDR2 FQGNSA.

In its sample, this clone was seen a few times. The chain couples TRBV30 to TRBJ1-1; D is uncertain. V was pared by 5 bases and J by 6 bases, with 22 bases between. Germline values: CDR1 GTSNPN, CDR2 SVGIG (reference sequence). This CDR3 has 15 residues. The CDR3 bases are TGTGCCTGGGCACTCTCACCTAGTAGTCTCGCTGAAGCTTTCTTT. Its protein is CAWALSPSSLAEAFF.

V usage is TRBV18 and J usage is TRBJ2-5, with D unclear. This CDR3 has 13 residues. V lost 2 bases and J 3 bases, leaving 7 bases between the germline ends. Germline V lookup: CDR1 KGHSH, CDR2 LQKENI. Here the CDR3 reads CASSPSPKETQYF. Written as DNA, the CDR3 is TGTGCCAGCTCACCATCTCCTAAAGAGACCCAGTACTTC.

The V and J genes are TRBV11-2 and TRBJ2-7; D is possibly TRBD2 (6 bases). In germline, CDR1 is SGHAT, CDR2 FQNNGV. This CDR3 is 13 amino acids long. V lost 4 bases, J lost 5 bases, and 12 bases lay in between. CDR3 loop: CASSSGLTDEQYF. In nucleotides, the CDR3 is TGTGCCAGCAGCTCGGGACTTACGGACGAGCAGTACTTC.

V usage is TRBV6-1 and J usage is TRBJ1-5; no reliable D call. V lost 3 bases to trimming and J lost 3 bases, with 9 bases between them. This CDR3 has 14 amino acids. Germline V gives CDR1 MNHNS, CDR2 SASEGT. The CDR3 DNA sequence: TGTGCCAGCAGTGAGGGCAGATCCAATCAGCCCCAGCATTTT. Its translation is CASSEGRSNQPQHF.

V gene TRBV11-3 combines with J gene TRBJ2-3; D uncertain. Germline V gene lookup returns CDR1 SGHNT and CDR2 YENEEA. The CDR3 sequence is 14 residues long. The V gene lost 4 bases and the J gene lost 2 bases, with 10 bases spanning the gap. CDR3 amino acids: CASSSMTLTDTQYF. Written as DNA, the CDR3 is TGTGCCAGCAGCTCGATGACCCTCACAGATACGCAGTATTTT.

V usage is TRBV11-2 and J usage is TRBJ2-3, with 10 bases lining up with TRBD2. V shed 3 bases and J 5 bases; nucleotides not matched to a gene: 2. The CDR3 has 14 amino acids. Germline CDR1 reads SGHAT; CDR2 reads FQNNGV. The CDR3 nucleotides read TGTGCCAGCAGCTTTCAGCGGGGGGGAGATACGCAGTATTTT. It translates to CASSFQRGGDTQYF.

CDR3 in amino acids: CASSFSGTRNTEAFF. CDR3 nucleotides: TGTGCCAGCAGCTTTTCCGGGACTAGGAACACTGAAGCTTTCTTT. V usage is TRBV7-9 and J usage is TRBJ1-1; D is perhaps TRBD1 (5 bases). V was cut by 3 bases and J by 1 base, with 12 bases left in between. The CDR3 is 15 amino acids. CDR1 SEHNR and CDR2 FQNEAQ come from the germline V gene (reference sequence).

The chain is built from TRBV7-6 and TRBJ1-1, with D uncertain. The germline CDR1 and CDR2 sequences are SGHVS and FNYEAQ. V was trimmed by 2 bases and J by 5 bases, leaving 9 bases between them. CDR3 length: 13 amino acids. In DNA, the CDR3 is TGTGCCAGCAGCTTAAACGGAGGGACTGAAGCTTTCTTT. Encoded protein: CASSLNGGTEAFF.

The V call is TRBV7-3, the J call TRBJ1-6; TRBD1 aligns across 9 bases. Germline V CDR1 and CDR2: SGHTA, FQGTGA. Trimming cost V 5 bases and J 9 bases; bases outside gene matches: 8. CDR3 length: 15 residues. The CDR3 region is CASSHYTGGSSPLHF. The DNA for the CDR3 is TGTGCCAGCAGCCACTACACAGGGGGCAGTTCACCCCTCCACTTT.